This entry describes one T cell receptor beta chain. This sample is part of a study of T cells in Graves' hyperthyroidism and ophthalmopathy. The CDR3 runs to 15 residues. V lost 0 bases and J lost 6; bases outside the gene matches: 7. CDR1 SGDLS and CDR2 YYNGEE come from the germline V gene. The study excluded patients with uncontrolled infection, other autoimmune disease, pregnancy or lactation. Source material for PBMCs was around 10 ml fresh peripheral blood. The investigators amplified TCR beta CDR3 regions from RNA transcripts. Primed by the HTBI set, a first-round RT-PCR was run on the TCR CDR3. Using its own MiXCR run on the multiplex PCR reads, TCRdb lists one record per CDR3 protein. The table has approximately 400,000 distinct CDR3 sequences, 20% to 30% seen once.

The source is a man between 50 and 59 years old with Graves' hyperthyroidism. Material for sequencing was blood. This chain links TRBV9 with TRBJ2-7; 9 bases fit TRBD1. The CDR3 sequence: CASSVAWGQGGEQYF. CDR3 nucleotides: TGTGCCAGCAGCGTAGCTTGGGGACAGGGAGGCGAGCAGTACTTC.